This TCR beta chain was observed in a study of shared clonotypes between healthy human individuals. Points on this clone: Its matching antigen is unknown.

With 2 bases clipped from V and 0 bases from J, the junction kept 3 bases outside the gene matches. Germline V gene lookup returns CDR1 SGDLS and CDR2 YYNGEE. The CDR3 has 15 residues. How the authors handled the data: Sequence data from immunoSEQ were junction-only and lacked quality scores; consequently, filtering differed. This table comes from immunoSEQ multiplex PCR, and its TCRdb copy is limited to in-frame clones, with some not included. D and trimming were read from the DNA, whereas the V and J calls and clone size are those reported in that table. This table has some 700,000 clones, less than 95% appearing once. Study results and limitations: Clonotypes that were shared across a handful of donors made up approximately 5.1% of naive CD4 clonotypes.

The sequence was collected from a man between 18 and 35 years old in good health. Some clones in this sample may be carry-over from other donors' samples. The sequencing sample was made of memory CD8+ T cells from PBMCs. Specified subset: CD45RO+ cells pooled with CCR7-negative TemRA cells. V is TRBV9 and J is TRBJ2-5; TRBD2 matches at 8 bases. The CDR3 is CASSVYSGNQETQYF. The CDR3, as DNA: TGTGCCAGCAGCGTCTATAGCGGGAACCAAGAGACCCAGTACTTC.